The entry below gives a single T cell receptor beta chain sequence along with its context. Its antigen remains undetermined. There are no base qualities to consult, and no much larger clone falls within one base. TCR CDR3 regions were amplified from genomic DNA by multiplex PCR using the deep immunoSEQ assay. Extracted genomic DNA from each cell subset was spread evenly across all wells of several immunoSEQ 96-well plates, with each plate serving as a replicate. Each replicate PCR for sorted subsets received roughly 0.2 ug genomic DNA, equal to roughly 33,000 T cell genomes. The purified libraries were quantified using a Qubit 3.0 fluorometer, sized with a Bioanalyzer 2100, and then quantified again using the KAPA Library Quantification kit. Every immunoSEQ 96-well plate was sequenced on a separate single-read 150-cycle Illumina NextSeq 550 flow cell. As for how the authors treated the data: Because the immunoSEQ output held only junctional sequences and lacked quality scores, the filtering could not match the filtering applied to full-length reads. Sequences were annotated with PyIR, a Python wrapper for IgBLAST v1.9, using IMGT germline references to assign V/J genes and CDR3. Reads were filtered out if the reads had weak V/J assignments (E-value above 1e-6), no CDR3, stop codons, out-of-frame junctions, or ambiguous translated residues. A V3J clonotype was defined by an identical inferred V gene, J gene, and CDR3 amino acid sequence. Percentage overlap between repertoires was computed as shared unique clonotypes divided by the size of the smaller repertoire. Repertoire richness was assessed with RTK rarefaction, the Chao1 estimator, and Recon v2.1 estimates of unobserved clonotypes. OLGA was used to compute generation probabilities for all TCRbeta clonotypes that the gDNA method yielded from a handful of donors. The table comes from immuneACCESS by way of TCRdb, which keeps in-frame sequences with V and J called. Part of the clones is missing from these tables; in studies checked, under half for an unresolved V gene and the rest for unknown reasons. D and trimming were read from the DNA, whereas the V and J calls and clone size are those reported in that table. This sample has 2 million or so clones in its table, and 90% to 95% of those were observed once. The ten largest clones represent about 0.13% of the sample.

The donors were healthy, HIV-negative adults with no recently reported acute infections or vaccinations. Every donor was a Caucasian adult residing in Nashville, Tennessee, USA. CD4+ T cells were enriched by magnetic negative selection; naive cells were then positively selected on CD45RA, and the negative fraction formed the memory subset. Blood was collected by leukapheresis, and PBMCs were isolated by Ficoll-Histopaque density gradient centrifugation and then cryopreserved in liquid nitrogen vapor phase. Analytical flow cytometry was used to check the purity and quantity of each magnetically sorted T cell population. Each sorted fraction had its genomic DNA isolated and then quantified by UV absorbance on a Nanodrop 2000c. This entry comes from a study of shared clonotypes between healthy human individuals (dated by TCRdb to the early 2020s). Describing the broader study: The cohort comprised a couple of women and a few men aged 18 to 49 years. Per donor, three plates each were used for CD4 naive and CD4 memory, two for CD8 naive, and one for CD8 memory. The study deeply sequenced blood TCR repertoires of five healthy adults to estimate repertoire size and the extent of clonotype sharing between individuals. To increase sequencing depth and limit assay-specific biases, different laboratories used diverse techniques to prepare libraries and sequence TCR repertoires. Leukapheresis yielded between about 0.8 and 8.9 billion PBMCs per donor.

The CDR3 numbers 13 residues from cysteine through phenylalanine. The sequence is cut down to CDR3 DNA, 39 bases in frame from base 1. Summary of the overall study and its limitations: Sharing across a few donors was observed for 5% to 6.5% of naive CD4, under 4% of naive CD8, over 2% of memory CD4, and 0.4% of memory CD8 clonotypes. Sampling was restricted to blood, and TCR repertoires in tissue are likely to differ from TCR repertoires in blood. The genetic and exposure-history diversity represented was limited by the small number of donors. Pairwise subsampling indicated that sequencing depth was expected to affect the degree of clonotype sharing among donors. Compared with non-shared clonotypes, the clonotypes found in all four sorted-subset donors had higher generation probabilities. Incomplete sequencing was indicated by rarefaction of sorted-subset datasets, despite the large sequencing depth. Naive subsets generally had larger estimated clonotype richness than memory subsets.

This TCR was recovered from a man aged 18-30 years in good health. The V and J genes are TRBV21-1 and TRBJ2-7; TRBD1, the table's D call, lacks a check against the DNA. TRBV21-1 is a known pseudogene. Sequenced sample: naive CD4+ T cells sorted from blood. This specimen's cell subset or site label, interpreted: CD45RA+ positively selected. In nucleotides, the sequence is TGTGCCACCAAGACAGGGATCCCCTACGAGCAGTACTTC. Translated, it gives CATKTGIPYEQYF.